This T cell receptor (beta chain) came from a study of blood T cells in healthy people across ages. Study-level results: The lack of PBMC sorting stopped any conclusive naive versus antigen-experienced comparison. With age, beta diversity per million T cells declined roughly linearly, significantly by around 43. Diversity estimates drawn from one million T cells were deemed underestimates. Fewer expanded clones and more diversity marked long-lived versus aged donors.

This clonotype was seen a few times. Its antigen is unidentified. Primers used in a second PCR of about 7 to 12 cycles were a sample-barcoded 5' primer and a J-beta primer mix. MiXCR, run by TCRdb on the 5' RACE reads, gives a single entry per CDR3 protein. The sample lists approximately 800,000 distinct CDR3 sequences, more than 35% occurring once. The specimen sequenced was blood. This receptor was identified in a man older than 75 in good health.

CDR3 nucleotides: TGTGCCAGCGGTTCAGGACTAGCGGCACAAGAGACCCAGTTCTTC. This encodes CASGSGLAAQETQFF. The rearrangement joins TRBV7-2 to TRBJ2-1; 10 bases are shared with TRBD2. Germline-derived CDR1 and CDR2 are SGHTA and FQGNSA. The CDR3 sequence is 15 residues long. V gave up 8 bases and J gave up 13 bases; unmatched junction bases: 17.